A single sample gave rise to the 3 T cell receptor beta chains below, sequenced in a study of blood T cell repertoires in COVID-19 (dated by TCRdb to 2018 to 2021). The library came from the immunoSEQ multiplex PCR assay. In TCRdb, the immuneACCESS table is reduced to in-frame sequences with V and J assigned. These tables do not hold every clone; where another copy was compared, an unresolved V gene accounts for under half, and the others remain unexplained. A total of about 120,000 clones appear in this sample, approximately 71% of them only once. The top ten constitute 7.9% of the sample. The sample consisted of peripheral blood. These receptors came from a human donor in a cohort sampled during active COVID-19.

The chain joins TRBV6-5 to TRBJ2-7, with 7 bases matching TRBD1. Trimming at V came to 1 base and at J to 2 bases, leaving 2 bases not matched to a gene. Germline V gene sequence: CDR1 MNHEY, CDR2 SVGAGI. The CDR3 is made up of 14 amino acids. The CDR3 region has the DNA TGTGCCAGCAGTTACTTGACAGGGCCCTACGAGCAGTACTTC. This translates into CASSYLTGPYEQYF.

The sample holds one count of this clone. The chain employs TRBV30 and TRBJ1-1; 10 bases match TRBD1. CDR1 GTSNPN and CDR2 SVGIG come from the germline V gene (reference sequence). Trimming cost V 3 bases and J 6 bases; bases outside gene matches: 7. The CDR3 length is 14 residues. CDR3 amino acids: CAWRVGQGTAEAFF. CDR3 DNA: TGTGCCTGGAGGGTGGGACAGGGGACTGCTGAAGCTTTCTTT. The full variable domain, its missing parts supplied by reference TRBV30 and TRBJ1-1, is SQTIHQWPATLVQPVGSPLSLECTVEGTSNPNLYWYRQAAGRGLQLLFYSVGIGQISSEVPQNLSASRPQDRQFILSSKKLLLSDSGFYLCAWRVGQGTAEAFFGQGTRLTVV.

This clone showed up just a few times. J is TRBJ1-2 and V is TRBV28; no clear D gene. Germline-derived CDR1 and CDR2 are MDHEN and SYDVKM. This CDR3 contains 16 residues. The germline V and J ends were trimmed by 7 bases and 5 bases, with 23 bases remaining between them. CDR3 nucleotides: TGTGCCAGCAATACGAAAGGTTTGGCGCGGTCGTATGGCTACACCTTC. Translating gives CASNTKGLARSYGYTF.